The source of this T cell receptor beta chain is a study of beta chain features in type 1 diabetes. In the study overall: Across every sample, 107,917,701 sorted cells were examined in total.

Reverse transcription of all isolated RNA meant that expressed TCRB transcripts were sequenced. Libraries were prepared by immunoSEQ multiplex PCR; TCRdb keeps only in-frame clonotypes and omits some of them. The table has around 100,000 clones, under 30% seen once. Note on this clone: Its target is not known.

Study results and limitations: Across patients, naive, central memory and Treg TCRB repertoires exhibited apparently greater similarity than was observed across healthy donors. In all four CD4+ subsets, TCRB CDR3 length was significantly, moderately reduced in type 1 diabetes.

Per donor, one heparinised blood draw averaged approximately 110 mL. By way of CD45RO/CCR7/CD25/CD127/CD95/CD27, the CD4+ regulatory, stem cell-like memory, central memory and naive cells were sorted. Unmatched junction bases numbered 5, after V lost 10 bases and J lost 6 bases. The CDR3 is made up of 11 amino acids. The sequencing input was central memory CD4+ T cells from blood. The sequence came from a woman between 18 and 29 years old with type 1 diabetes. V is TRBV23-1 and J is TRBJ1-2; 7 bases fit TRBD1. TRBV23-1 is marked as an open reading frame, function uncertain. The chain's CDR3 is CANGQENGYTF. CDR3 nucleotides: TGCGCCAATGGACAGGAGAATGGCTACACCTTC.